This TCR beta chain was profiled in a study of ipilimumab plus nivolumab after autologous stem cell transplantation. In regard to this clone: The junction departs from the called germline gene at one end, perhaps through a read error.

Assay used: immunoSEQ multiplex PCR; TCRdb lists only in-frame clones, some missing. The sample shows over 80,000 clones, over 80% of them seen only once. The TCR was taken from a male donor with diffuse large B-cell lymphoma. Sequences were derived from PBMCs, sampled in a trial of ipilimumab plus nivolumab as post-transplant consolidation.

CDR3 in amino acids: CATSREYSF. In DNA, the CDR3 is TGTGCCACCAGCAGGGAATATAGCTTC. The chain combines TRBV15 with TRBJ2-7; D gene uncertain. The CDR3 length is 9 residues. Germline V CDR1 and CDR2: LNHNV, YYDKDF (reference sequence).